This TCR beta chain was documented in a study of blood T cell repertoires in COVID-19. Overall study context: COVID-19 samples collected from the United States, Italy and Spain covered acute and convalescent phases. Sources were T cells, B-cell-depleted T cells, or PBMCs; the material itself was cDNA or gDNA.

This CDR3 is 14 amino acids long. After removal of 0 bases from V and 7 bases from J, the junction contained 3 bases not matched to a gene. Germline V lookup: CDR1 LGHDT, CDR2 YNNKEL (reference sequence). Profiled with immunoSEQ multiplex PCR; TCRdb holds only in-frame clones, not every one. The data hold some 200,000 clones, with more than 70% observed a single time. The TCR originated in a middle-aged man with active or convalescent COVID-19. This chain links TRBV3-1 (or the pseudogene TRBV3-2) with TRBJ1-2, with 9 bases matching TRBD1. Sequencing was performed on peripheral blood. The CDR3 sequence: CASSQDLTGGGYTF. CDR3 bases: TGTGCCAGCAGCCAAGATTTGACAGGGGGTGGCTACACCTTC.